This T cell receptor beta chain was sequenced in a study of control samples from healthy donors and cancer patients. Germline CDR1 SNHLY, CDR2 FYNNEI. Trimming cost V 8 bases and J 0 bases; bases outside gene matches: 6. This CDR3 spans 14 amino acids. TCRdb's table, derived via immunoSEQ multiplex PCR, lists solely in-frame clones and lacks some. The sample holds tens of thousands of clones, 70% to 85% seen once. The chain combines TRBV2 with TRBJ2-7; 8 bases map to TRBD1. Sequenced input: PBMCs. This TCR was recovered from a man between 65 and 85 years old with lung cancer. CDR3 bases: TGTGCCAGCTACGGACAGGGTCTCTCCTACGAGCAGTACTTC. It codes for CASYGQGLSYEQYF.